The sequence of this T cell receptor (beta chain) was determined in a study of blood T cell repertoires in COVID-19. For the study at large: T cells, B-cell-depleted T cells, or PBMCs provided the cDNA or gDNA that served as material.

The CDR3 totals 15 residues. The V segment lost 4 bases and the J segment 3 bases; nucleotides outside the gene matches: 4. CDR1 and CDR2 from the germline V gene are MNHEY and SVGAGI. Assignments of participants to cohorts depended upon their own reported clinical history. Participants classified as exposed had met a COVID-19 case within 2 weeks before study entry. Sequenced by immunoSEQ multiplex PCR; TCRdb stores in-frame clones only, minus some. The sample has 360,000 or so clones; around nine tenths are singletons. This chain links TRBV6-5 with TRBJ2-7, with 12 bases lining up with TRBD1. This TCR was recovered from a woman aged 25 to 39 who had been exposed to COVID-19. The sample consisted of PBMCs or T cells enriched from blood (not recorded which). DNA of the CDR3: TGTGCCAGCAGTTCCGGGGACAGGGGGCACTACGAGCAGTACTTC. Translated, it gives CASSSGDRGHYEQYF.